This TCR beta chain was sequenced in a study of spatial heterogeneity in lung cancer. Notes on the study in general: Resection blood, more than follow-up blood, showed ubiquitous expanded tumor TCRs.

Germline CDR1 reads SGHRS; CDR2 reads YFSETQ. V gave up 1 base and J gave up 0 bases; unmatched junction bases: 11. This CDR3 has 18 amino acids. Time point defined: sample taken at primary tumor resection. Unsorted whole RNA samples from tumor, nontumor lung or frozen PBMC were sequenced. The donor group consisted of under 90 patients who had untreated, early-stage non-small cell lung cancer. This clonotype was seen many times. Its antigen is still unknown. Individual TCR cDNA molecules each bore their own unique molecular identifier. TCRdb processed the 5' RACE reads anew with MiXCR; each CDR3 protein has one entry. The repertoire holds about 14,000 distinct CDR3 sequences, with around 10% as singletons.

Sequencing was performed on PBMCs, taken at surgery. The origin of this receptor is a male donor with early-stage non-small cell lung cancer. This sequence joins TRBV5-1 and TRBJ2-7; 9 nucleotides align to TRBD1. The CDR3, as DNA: TGCGCCAGCAGCTTGTGGGCGGACGGACAGGGGCGCTCCTACGAGCAGTACTTC. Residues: CASSLWADGQGRSYEQYF.